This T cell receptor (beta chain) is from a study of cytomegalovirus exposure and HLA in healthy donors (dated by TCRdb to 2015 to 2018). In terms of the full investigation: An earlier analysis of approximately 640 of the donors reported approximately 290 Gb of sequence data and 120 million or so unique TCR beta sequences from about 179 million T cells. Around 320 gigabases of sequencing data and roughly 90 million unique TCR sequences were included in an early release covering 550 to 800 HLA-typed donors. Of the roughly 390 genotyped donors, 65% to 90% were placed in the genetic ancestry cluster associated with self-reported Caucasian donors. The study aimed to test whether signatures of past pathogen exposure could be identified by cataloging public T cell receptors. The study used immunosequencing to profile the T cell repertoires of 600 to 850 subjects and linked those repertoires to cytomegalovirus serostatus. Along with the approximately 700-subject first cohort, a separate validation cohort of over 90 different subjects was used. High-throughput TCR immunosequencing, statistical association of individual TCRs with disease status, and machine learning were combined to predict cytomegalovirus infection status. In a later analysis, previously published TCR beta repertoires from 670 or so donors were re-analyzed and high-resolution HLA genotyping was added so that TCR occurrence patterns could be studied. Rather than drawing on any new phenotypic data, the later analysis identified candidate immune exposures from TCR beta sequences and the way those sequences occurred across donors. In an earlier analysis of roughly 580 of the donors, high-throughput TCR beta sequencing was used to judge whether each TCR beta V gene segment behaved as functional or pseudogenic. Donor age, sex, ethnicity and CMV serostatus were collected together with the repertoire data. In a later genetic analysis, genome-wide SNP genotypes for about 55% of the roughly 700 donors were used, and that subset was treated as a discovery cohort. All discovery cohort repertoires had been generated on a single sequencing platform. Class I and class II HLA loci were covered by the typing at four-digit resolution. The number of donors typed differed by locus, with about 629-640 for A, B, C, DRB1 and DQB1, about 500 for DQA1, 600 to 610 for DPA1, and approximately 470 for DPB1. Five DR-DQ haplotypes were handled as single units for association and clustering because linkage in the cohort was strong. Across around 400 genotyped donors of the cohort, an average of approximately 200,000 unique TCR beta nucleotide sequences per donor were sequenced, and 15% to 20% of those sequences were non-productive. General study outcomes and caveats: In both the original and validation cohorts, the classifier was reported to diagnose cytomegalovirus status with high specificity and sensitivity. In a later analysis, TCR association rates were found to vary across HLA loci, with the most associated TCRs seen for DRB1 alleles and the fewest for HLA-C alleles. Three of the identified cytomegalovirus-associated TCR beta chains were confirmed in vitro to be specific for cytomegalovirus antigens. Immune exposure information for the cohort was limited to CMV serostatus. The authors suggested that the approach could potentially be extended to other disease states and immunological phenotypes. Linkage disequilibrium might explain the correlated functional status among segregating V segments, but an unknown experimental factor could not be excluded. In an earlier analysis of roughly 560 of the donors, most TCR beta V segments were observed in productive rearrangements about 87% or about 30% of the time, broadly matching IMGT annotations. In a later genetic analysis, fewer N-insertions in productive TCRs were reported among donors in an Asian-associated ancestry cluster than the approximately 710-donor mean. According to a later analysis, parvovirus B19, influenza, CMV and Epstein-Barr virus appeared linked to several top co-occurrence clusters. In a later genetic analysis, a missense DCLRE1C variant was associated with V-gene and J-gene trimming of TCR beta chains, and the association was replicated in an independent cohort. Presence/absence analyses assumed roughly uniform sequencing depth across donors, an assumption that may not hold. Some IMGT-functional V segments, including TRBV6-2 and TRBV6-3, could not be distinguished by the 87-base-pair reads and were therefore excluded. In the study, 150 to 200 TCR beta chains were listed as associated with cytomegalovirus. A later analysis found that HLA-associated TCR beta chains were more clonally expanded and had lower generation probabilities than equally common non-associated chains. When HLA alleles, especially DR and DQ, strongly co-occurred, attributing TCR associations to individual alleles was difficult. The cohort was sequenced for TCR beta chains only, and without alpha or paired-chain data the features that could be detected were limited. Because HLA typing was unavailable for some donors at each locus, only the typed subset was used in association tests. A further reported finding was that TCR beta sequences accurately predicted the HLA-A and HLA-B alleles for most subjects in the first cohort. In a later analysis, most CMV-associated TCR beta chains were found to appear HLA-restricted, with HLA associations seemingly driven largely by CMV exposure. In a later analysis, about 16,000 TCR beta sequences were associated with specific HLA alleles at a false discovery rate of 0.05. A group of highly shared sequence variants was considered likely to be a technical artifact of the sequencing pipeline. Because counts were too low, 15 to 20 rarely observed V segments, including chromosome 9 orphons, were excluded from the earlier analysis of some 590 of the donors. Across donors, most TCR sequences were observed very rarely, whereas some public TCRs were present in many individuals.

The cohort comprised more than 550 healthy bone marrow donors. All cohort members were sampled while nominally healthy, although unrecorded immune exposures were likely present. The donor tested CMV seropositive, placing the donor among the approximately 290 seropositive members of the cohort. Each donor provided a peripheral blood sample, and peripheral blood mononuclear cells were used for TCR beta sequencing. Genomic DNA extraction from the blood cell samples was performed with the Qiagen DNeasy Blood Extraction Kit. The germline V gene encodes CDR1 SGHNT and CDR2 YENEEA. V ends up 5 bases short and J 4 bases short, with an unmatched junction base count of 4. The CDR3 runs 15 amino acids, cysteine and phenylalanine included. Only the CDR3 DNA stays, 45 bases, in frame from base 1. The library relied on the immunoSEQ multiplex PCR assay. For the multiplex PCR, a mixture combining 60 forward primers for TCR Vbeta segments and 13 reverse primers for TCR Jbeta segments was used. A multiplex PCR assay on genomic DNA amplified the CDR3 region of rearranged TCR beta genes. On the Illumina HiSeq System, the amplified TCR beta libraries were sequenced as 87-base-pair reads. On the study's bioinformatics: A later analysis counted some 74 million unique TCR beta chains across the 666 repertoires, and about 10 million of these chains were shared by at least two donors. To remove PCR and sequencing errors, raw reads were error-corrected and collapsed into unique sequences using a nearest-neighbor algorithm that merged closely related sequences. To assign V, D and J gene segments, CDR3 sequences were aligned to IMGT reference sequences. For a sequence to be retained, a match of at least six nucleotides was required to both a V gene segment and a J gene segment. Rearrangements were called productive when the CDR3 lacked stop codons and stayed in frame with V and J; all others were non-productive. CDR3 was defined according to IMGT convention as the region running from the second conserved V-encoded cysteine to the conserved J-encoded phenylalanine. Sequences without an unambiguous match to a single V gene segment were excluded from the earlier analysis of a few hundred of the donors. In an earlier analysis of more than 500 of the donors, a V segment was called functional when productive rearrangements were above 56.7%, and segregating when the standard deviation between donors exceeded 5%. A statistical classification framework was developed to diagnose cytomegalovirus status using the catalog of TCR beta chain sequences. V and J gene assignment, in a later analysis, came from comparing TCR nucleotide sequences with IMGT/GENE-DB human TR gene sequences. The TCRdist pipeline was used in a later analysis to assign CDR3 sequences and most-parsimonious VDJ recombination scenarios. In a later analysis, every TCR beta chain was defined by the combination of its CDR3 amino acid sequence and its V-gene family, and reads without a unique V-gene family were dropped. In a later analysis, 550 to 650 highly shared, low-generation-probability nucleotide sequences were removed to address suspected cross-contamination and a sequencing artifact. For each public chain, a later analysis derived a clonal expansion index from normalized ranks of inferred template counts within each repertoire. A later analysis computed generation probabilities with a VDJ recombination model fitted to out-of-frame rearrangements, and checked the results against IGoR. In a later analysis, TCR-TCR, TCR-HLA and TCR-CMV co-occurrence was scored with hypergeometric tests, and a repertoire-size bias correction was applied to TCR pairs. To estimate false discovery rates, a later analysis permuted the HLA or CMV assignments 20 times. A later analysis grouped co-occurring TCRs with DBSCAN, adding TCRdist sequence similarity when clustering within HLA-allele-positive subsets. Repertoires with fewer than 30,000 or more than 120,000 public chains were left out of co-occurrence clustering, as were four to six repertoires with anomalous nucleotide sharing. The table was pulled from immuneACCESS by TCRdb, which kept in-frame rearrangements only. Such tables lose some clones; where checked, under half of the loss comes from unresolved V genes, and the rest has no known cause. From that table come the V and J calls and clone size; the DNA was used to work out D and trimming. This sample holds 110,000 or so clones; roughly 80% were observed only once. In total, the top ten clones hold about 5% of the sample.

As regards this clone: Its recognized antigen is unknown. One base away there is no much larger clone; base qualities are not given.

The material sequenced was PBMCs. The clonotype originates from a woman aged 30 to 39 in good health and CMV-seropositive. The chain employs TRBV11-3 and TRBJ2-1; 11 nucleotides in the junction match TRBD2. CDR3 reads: CASSARLAGYNEQFF. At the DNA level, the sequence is TGTGCCAGCAGCGCCAGACTAGCGGGATACAATGAGCAGTTCTTC.